A selection of T cell receptor beta chains follows, all from one sample in a study of OX40 agonist ivuxolimab in advanced cancers. Generated by immunoSEQ multiplex PCR, the TCRdb table keeps only in-frame clones and is missing some. Of about 69,000 clones in the sample, about four fifths were seen once. Source: CD4+ or CD8+ T cells sorted from blood, taken in a trial of the OX40 agonist ivuxolimab. The source of these receptors is an adult with an advanced solid tumor such as melanoma, head and neck, liver or kidney cancer. CDR3s include the opening cysteine and the closing phenylalanine or tryptophan. A D gene is named only where the DNA matches it firmly. Some rows have no size entry. The others give once, few or many, or a class for an expanded clone.

d_call	j_call	clone_size	v_call	cdr3_aa	cdr3_nt
-	TRBJ1-5	-	TRBV21-1	CASSKEWCVGVGNQPQHF	-
-	TRBJ2-5	-	TRBV5-4	CASKSEGETQYF	TGTGCCAGCAAATCGGAAGGGGAGACCCAGTACTTC
-	TRBJ2-2	-	TRBV7-8	CASSPNTGELFF	TGTGCCAGCAGCCCGAACACCGGGGAGCTGTTTTTT
-	TRBJ1-2	-	TRBV11-2	CASSPGRRAHYGYTF	TGTGCCAGCAGCCCCGGCAGACGGGCCCACTATGGCTACACCTTC
TRBD2	TRBJ2-1	-	TRBV7-9	CASSLIAGGPGEQFF	TGTGCCAGCAGCTTAATTGCGGGAGGGCCCGGTGAGCAGTTCTTC
-	TRBJ1-6	few	TRBV27	CASSLWVRGNSPLHF	TGTGCCAGCAGTTTATGGGTCAGGGGCAACTCACCCCTCCACTTT
-	TRBJ2-2	-	TRBV7-2	CASSLRDPGELFF	TGTGCCAGCAGCTTAAGGGATCCCGGGGAGCTGTTTTTT
-	TRBJ1-2	-	TRBV27	CASSLNRGRANYGYTF	TGTGCCAGCAGTTTAAACCGGGGGAGGGCGAACTATGGCTACACCTTC
-	TRBJ1-2	-	TRBV15	CATSSPRTERLNYGYTF	TGTGCCACCAGCAGCCCCCGTACAGAGCGCCTTAACTATGGCTACACCTTC
-	TRBJ1-3	-	TRBV15	CATSRDSKGHTIYF	TGTGCCACCAGCAGAGATTCCAAGGGGCACACCATATATTTT
TRBD1	TRBJ2-1	once	TRBV18	CASSQDRGANEQFF	TGTGCCAGCTCTCAGGACAGGGGGGCCAATGAGCAGTTCTTC
-	TRBJ1-2	-	TRBV5-1	CASSLGGNYGYTF	TGCGCCAGCAGCTTGGGAGGGAACTATGGCTACACCTTC
-	TRBJ2-1	-	TRBV5-5	CASSLGHQIYNEQFF	TGTGCCAGCAGCTTGGGACACCAAATCTACAATGAGCAGTTCTTC
-	TRBJ2-1	-	TRBV2	CASGERSYNEQFF	TGTGCCAGCGGGGAAAGATCCTACAATGAGCAGTTCTTC
-	TRBJ1-2	once	TRBV2	CASSGGREGYGYTF	TGTGCCAGCAGTGGTGGCAGGGAAGGGTATGGCTACACCTTC
TRBD1	TRBJ2-3	-	TRBV29-1	CSVRTGGTDTQYF	TGCAGCGTGAGGACAGGGGGAACAGATACGCAGTATTTT
-	TRBJ2-3	-	TRBV5-5	CASSLPRDTQYF	TGTGCCAGCAGCTTGCCAAGGGATACGCAGTATTTT
TRBD2	TRBJ2-7	-	TRBV9	CASSPSRLSGGAYEQYF	TGTGCCAGCAGCCCCTCGAGGCTTAGCGGGGGGGCTTACGAGCAGTACTTC
TRBD2	TRBJ2-1	once	TRBV6-1	CASSEEVVWTSGGWRNEQFF	TGTGCCAGCAGTGAAGAGGTTGTATGGACTAGCGGGGGATGGAGGAATGAGCAGTTCTTC
TRBD1	TRBJ2-7	-	TRBV27	CASSPLQGGDEQYF	TGTGCCAGCAGCCCCCTACAGGGGGGCGACGAGCAGTACTTC
-	TRBJ1-2	few	TRBV11-2	CASREPGRNYGYTF	TGTGCCAGCAGGGAGCCGGGCCGCAACTATGGCTACACCTTC
-	TRBJ1-1	few	TRBV5-4	CASGVTGNTEAFF	TGTGCCAGCGGTGTAACAGGGAACACTGAAGCTTTCTTT
-	TRBJ2-7	-	TRBV10-1	CASSESRDASYEQYF	TGCGCCAGCAGTGAGTCTCGGGATGCCTCTTACGAGCAGTACTTC
-	TRBJ1-3	-	TRBV30	CAWSGRVAGNTIYF	TGTGCCTGGAGTGGCAGGGTAGCTGGAAACACCATATATTTT
TRBD1	TRBJ2-5	-	TRBV27	CASRTGIYQETQYF	TGTGCCAGCAGGACAGGGATATACCAAGAGACCCAGTACTTC
-	TRBJ1-1	once	TRBV6-1	CASNQGVEAFF	TGTGCCAGCAATCAAGGAGTTGAAGCTTTCTTT
-	TRBJ1-2	-	TRBV30	CAWSVNEIYGYTF	TGTGCCTGGAGTGTAAACGAGATCTATGGCTACACCTTC
-	TRBJ1-2	-	TRBV28	CASTSDGDYGYTF	TGTGCCAGCACCTCGGACGGTGACTATGGCTACACCTTC
-	TRBJ1-5	-	TRBV18	CASSPNYSNQPQHF	TGTGCCAGCTCACCAAATTATAGCAATCAGCCCCAGCATTTT
TRBD2	TRBJ2-1	-	TRBV5-6	CASSLGTSGFYNEQFF	TGTGCCAGCAGCTTGGGTACTAGCGGGTTCTACAATGAGCAGTTCTTC
-	TRBJ2-7	-	TRBV18	CASSPLAESLEQYF	TGTGCCAGCTCACCACTAGCGGAGTCCCTCGAGCAGTACTTC
-	TRBJ2-7	-	TRBV5-1	CASRRTESYEQYF	TGCGCCAGCAGGAGAACAGAGTCCTACGAGCAGTACTTC
-	TRBJ2-2	-	TRBV18	CASSPQLDSTTSGELFF	TGTGCCAGCTCACCACAGCTAGACTCCACAACTAGCGGGGAGCTGTTTTTT
-	TRBJ2-7	-	TRBV5-4	CASSLGRDKYF	TGTGCCAGCAGCTTGGGTAGGGATAAGTACTTC
TRBD1	TRBJ1-2	-	TRBV2	CASTGQGLPNYGYTF	TGTGCCAGCACAGGACAGGGGCTTCCTAACTATGGCTACACCTTC
-	TRBJ1-1	-	TRBV19	CASSTPWERGTEAFF	TGTGCCAGTAGTACGCCGTGGGAAAGGGGCACTGAAGCTTTCTTT
TRBD1	TRBJ1-6	once	TRBV10-3	CAISEGQGNSPLHF	TGTGCCATCAGTGAGGGACAGGGTAATTCACCCCTCCACTTT
TRBD1	TRBJ2-3	-	TRBV11-2	CASSLVGQGPDTQYF	TGTGCCAGCAGCTTAGTTGGACAGGGTCCAGATACGCAGTATTTT
-	TRBJ2-1	-	TRBV6-4	CASSDRYNEQFF	TGTGCCAGCAGTGACAGATACAATGAGCAGTTCTTC
-	TRBJ2-2	few	TRBV7-3	CASSHGLPSNTGELFF	TGTGCCAGCAGCCACGGACTCCCTTCTAACACCGGGGAGCTGTTTTTT
-	TRBJ1-3	-	TRBV9	CASSVRGNGNTIYF	TGTGCCAGCAGCGTTAGAGGGAACGGAAACACCATATATTTT
TRBD1	TRBJ1-1	-	TRBV28	CASSSQTGGNTEAFF	TGTGCCAGCAGTTCCCAGACAGGGGGGAACACTGAAGCTTTCTTT
TRBD1	TRBJ1-4	-	TRBV5-1	CASRTGTTNEKLFF	TGCGCCAGCCGGACAGGGACGACTAATGAAAAACTGTTTTTT
TRBD2	TRBJ2-1	-	TRBV2	CASSSRSGSSNEQFF	TGTGCCAGCAGCTCACGGAGCGGGAGTTCCAATGAGCAGTTCTTC
-	TRBJ2-1	-	TRBV9	CASSVGQGVNNEQFF	TGTGCCAGCAGCGTAGGTCAGGGAGTAAACAATGAGCAGTTCTTC
-	TRBJ1-2	-	TRBV18	CASSPRGSGYGYTF	TGTGCCAGCTCACCACGGGGGTCTGGCTATGGCTACACCTTC
-	TRBJ2-3	-	TRBV6-1	CASSEEWLTRDTQYF	TGTGCCAGCAGTGAAGAGTGGCTCACCCGGGATACGCAGTATTTT
-	TRBJ2-7	-	TRBV6-1	CASSLARSYEQYF	TGTGCCAGCAGTCTGGCCAGGTCCTACGAGCAGTACTTC
TRBD2	TRBJ2-5	-	TRBV5-1	CASSLGSLAAETQYF	TGCGCCAGCAGCTTGGGTAGTCTAGCGGCAGAGACCCAGTACTTC
TRBD2	TRBJ2-1	-	TRBV25-1	CASSGPLAGRSYNEQFF	TGTGCCAGCAGTGGGCCACTAGCGGGCAGGTCCTACAATGAGCAGTTCTTC
-	TRBJ2-3	once	TRBV7-2	CASTLAGKPTTDTQYF	TGTGCCAGCACCCTAGCCGGCAAGCCGACCACAGATACGCAGTATTTT
-	TRBJ1-2	-	TRBV23-1	CASRHREWGGYTF	TGCGCCAGCAGACACAGGGAATGGGGCGGCTACACCTTC
TRBD1	TRBJ2-7	-	TRBV7-2	CASSLTQGDSYEQYF	TGTGCCAGCAGCTTAACACAGGGGGATAGCTACGAGCAGTACTTC